Included here is one T cell receptor (beta chain) sequence, with context. Authors' methods: Reference gene primers were amplified, and this amplification served to estimate nucleated cell counts. Produced via immunoSEQ multiplex PCR; TCRdb's table is partial and in-frame only. D and trimming come from the DNA, and the V and J calls and clone size come from that table. The sample lists fewer than 85,000 clones, about 85% seen once, with about 9% in the top ten. This sample was taken from a study of blood T cell repertoires in COVID-19. Study-level information: T cells, B-cell-depleted T cells, or PBMCs supplied cDNA or gDNA.

Germline CDR1 GTSNPN, CDR2 SVGIG (reference sequence). The CDR3 totals 13 residues. Trimming cost V 4 bases and J 0 bases, with 7 bases left between them. The TCR comes from a human donor in a cohort sampled during active COVID-19. This rearrangement joins TRBV30 to TRBJ2-1, with unresolved D. Specimen: peripheral blood. CDR3 coding DNA: TGTGCCTGGACACCGAGCTCCTACAATGAGCAGTTCTTC. Protein product: CAWTPSSYNEQFF. The full variable domain, completed using reference TRBV30 and TRBJ2-1, is SQTIHQWPATLVQPVGSPLSLECTVEGTSNPNLYWYRQAAGRGLQLLFYSVGIGQISSEVPQNLSASRPQDRQFILSSKKLLLSDSGFYLCAWTPSSYNEQFFGPGTRLTVL.